These 6 T cell receptor beta chains originate from one sample sequenced in a study of OX40 agonist ivuxolimab in advanced cancers. Libraries were made using the immunoSEQ multiplex PCR assay. The table comes from immuneACCESS by way of TCRdb, which keeps in-frame sequences with V and J called. Part of the clones is missing from these tables; in studies checked, under half for an unresolved V gene and the rest for unknown reasons. The sample data list 19,000 or so clones, and roughly nine tenths of these were observed just once. The biggest ten clones account for 15% to 20% of the sample. The sequencing here drew on CD4+ or CD8+ T cells sorted from blood, taken in a trial of the OX40 agonist ivuxolimab. The source of these receptors is an adult with an advanced solid tumor such as melanoma, head and neck, liver or kidney cancer.

This clone turned up a few times. The V and J genes are TRBV2 and TRBJ2-7, with a weak D call TRBD2 (5 bases). The CDR3 consists of 13 residues. The germline V and J ends were trimmed by 0 bases and 10 bases, with 13 bases remaining between them. Germline V gives CDR1 SNHLY, CDR2 FYNNEI. The DNA for the CDR3 is TGTGCCAGCAGTGAAGCGCTTAGGGCTAGCCAGTACTTC. Protein product: CASSEALRASQYF.

J is TRBJ2-7 and V is TRBV4-3; 10 bases align to TRBD2. The germline V gene encodes CDR1 LGHNA and CDR2 YSLEER. The junction had 7 bases not matched to a gene; V was cut back by 0 bases and J by 2 bases. The CDR3 loop spans 17 amino acids. The CDR3: CASSQDKRTSGPYEQYF. The CDR3 bases are TGCGCCAGCAGCCAAGATAAGAGGACTAGCGGACCCTACGAGCAGTACTTC.

The gene calls are TRBV2 and TRBJ1-4; no clear D. Trimming cost V 6 bases and J 3 bases, with 14 bases left between them. The germline V gene has CDR1 SNHLY and CDR2 FYNNEI. The CDR3 extends over 15 amino acids. CDR3 in DNA: TGTGCCAGCAGGAGAGAAGGGATGCCTAATGAAAAACTGTTTTTT. Protein sequence: CASRREGMPNEKLFF.

The genes are TRBV7-3 and TRBJ2-6; maybe TRBD1 (7 bases). CDR3 length: 18 residues. The V gene's germline CDR1 is SGHTA and CDR2 FQGTGA. V dropped 2 bases and J dropped 2 bases, with 16 bases sitting between them. The CDR3 region has the DNA TGTGCCAGCAGCTTAGGTGGCAGGGGGGTACCTGGGGCCAACGTCCTGACTTTC. Amino acid sequence: CASSLGGRGVPGANVLTF.

This chain uses TRBV18 with TRBJ1-3; the match to TRBD1 covers 8 bases. V shed 5 bases and J 4 bases; nucleotides not matched to a gene: 7. CDR1 KGHSH and CDR2 LQKENI come from the germline V gene. The CDR3 totals 15 residues. The CDR3 is CASSSETGVGNTIYF. The CDR3, as DNA: TGTGCCAGCTCATCGGAGACAGGGGTCGGAAACACCATATATTTT.

This clone was counted only a few times. The chain joins TRBV6-4 to TRBJ2-3, with a weak D call TRBD2 (6 bases). The germline V gene encodes CDR1 MRHNA and CDR2 SNTAGT. The V and J ends lost 4 bases and 0 bases respectively, with 11 bases between them. The CDR3 spans 15 residues. CDR3 nucleotide sequence: TGTGCCAGCAGTGTCGTAGCGGCTAGCACAGATACGCAGTATTTT. Protein sequence: CASSVVAASTDTQYF.